This T cell receptor beta chain was sequenced for a study of blood T cell repertoires in COVID-19. The CDR3 has 14 residues. The germline CDR1 and CDR2 sequences are MGHRA and YSYEKL. Trimming took off 1 base at V and 3 bases at J, with 9 bases between the two ends. Data came from immunoSEQ multiplex PCR; TCRdb stores just in-frame clones and leaves some out. Of roughly 88,000 clones in the sample, 90% to 95% are singletons; the top ten hold 3% to 4.5%. Sequences were obtained from peripheral blood. The sequence came from a woman between 50 and 59 years old in a cohort sampled during active COVID-19. This rearrangement joins TRBV4-1 to TRBJ1-2; D may be TRBD1 (6 bases). The CDR3 spells CASSQGQVYYGYTF. The CDR3 region has the DNA TGCGCCAGCAGCCAAGGACAGGTATACTATGGCTACACCTTC.